Presented here are 32 T cell receptor beta chains from one specimen sequenced in a study of blood T cell repertoires in COVID-19. TCRdb's copy holds only in-frame clones and misses some; the assay was immunoSEQ multiplex PCR. The sample has 60,000 to 75,000 clones, over 80% seen once. Sequencing was carried out using peripheral blood. These TCRs come from a man in his fifties with active COVID-19.

V gene TRBV7-2 combines with J gene TRBJ1-2; 7 bases are a match to TRBD1. The CDR3 has 16 amino acids. Trimming took 3 bases from V and 6 from J; bases not matched to a gene: 13. CDR1 and CDR2 from the germline V gene are SGHTA and FQGNSA. CDR3 in amino acids: CASSFSSRGGVDGYTF. DNA for the CDR3: TGTGCCAGCAGCTTCTCGTCGAGAGGGGGCGTGGATGGCTACACCTTC.

CDR3 protein: CASSQEGRGTLLFF. CDR3 in DNA: TGCGCCAGCAGCCAAGAGGGCAGGGGTACGTTGCTGTTCTTC. The rearrangement uses TRBV4-3 and TRBJ2-1; possible D gene TRBD1, 6 bases. The CDR3 loop spans 14 amino acids. Between the trimmed V and J ends, which lost 0 bases and 15 bases, there was a span of 18 bases. CDR1 is LGHNA, CDR2 YSLEER, per germline.

This clone occurred a few times. This CDR3 reads CASSLWNEAMFSTDTQYF. The CDR3 nucleotides read TGTGCCAGCAGTTTATGGAATGAAGCGATGTTCTCCACAGATACGCAGTATTTT. The rearrangement uses TRBV28 and TRBJ2-3; D is undetermined. This CDR3 is 18 amino acids long. Trimming left V 0 bases short and J 2 bases short, with 18 bases between. Germline V gene sequence: CDR1 MDHEN, CDR2 SYDVKM.

The rearrangement uses TRBV18 and TRBJ1-1, with 7 bases aligning to TRBD1. Germline CDR1 is KGHSH and CDR2 is LQKENI. The V segment lost 2 bases and the J segment 0 bases; nucleotides outside the gene matches: 3. The CDR3 spans 15 residues. CDR3 sequence: CASSPRDSLNTEAFF. The DNA for the CDR3 is TGTGCCAGCTCACCAAGGGACAGCCTGAACACTGAAGCTTTCTTT.

The count of this clone is one. The V call is TRBV9, the J call TRBJ2-1; 8 bases are a match to TRBD1. This CDR3 spans 15 amino acids. The V gene end was trimmed by 0 bases and the J gene end by 8 bases; junction bases not matched to a gene: 7. Per the germline V gene, CDR1 is SGDLS and CDR2 is YYNGEE. In DNA, the CDR3 is TGTGCCAGCAGCGTAGTTGGACAGGGTAACTATGAGCAGTTCTTC. This sequence encodes CASSVVGQGNYEQFF.

J is TRBJ1-2 and V is TRBV12-3 or TRBV12-4; D perhaps matches TRBD1 (5 bases). V dropped 6 bases and J dropped 8 bases, with 16 bases sitting between them. The CDR3 covers 13 residues. Written as DNA, the CDR3 is TGTGCCAGCAGCACGTTCAGGGAAGTGGGCTACACCTTC. Amino acid sequence: CASSTFREVGYTF.

J is TRBJ1-1 and V is TRBV28; D is possibly TRBD1 (5 bases). Germline V CDR1 and CDR2: MDHEN, SYDVKM. V dropped 3 bases and J dropped 1 base, with 12 bases sitting between them. CDR3 length: 15 amino acids. CDR3 bases: TGTGCCAGCAGTTTTAAGGTTGGGGCGAACACTGAAGCTTTCTTT. Translated: CASSFKVGANTEAFF.

CDR3 DNA sequence: TGTGCCAGCAGTCAAGGGACAGGGAATGCGTTCTTC. It encodes CASSQGTGNAFF. The rearrangement uses TRBV12-3 or TRBV12-4 and TRBJ2-1; TRBD1 aligns across 9 bases. This CDR3 has 12 residues. Losses at the gene ends were 5 bases for V and 15 bases for J; bases not matched to a gene: 8.

V usage is TRBV19 and J usage is TRBJ2-6; no firm D call. The V end lost 6 bases, the J end lost 0 bases, and 6 bases lay between the germline ends. The CDR3 is 14 residues long. Germline V gene data show CDR1 as LNHDA and CDR2 as SQIVND (reference sequence). The CDR3 DNA reads TGTGCCAGTAGGGCCCCCTCTGGGGCCAACGTCCTGACTTTC. It codes for CASRAPSGANVLTF.

The gene calls are TRBV6-6 and TRBJ1-6; D is undetermined. Germline loops: CDR1 MNHNY, CDR2 SVGAGI (reference sequence). The ends were cut back, 6 bases at V and 6 bases at J, with 12 bases in the middle. The CDR3 has 14 amino acids. This chain's CDR3 is CASRRESTNSPLHF. The CDR3 DNA sequence: TGTGCCAGCAGGAGGGAGTCTACTAATTCACCCCTCCACTTT.

The rearrangement uses TRBV28 and TRBJ2-5; no clear D gene. The CDR3 loop spans 13 amino acids. Trimming took 5 bases from V and 1 from J, leaving 8 bases between them. CDR1 and CDR2 from the germline V gene are MDHEN and SYDVKM. Here the CDR3 DNA reads TGTGCCAGCAGTGTCCAGGTCCAAGAGACCCAGTACTTC. This codes for CASSVQVQETQYF.

V usage is TRBV28 and J usage is TRBJ2-7, with D possibly matching TRBD2 (6 bases). The CDR3 is 15 amino acids. Trimming removed 0 bases at V and 6 bases at J, with 15 bases between. Germline CDR1 reads MDHEN; CDR2 reads SYDVKM. CDR3 DNA: TGTGCCAGCAGTTTATGGGGGACTGGGGAAGGCGAGCAGTACTTC. Amino acids: CASSLWGTGEGEQYF. Together with reference TRBV28 and TRBJ2-7, the CDR3 gives the full variable domain: DVKVTQSSRYLVKRTGEKVFLECVQDMDHENMFWYRQDPGLGLRLIYFSYDVKMKEKGDIPEGYSVSREKKERFSLILESASTNQTSMYLCASSLWGTGEGEQYFGPGTRLTVT.

This clone has a single count. The V and J genes are TRBV7-3 and TRBJ2-1, with TRBD2 identical over 9 bases. V shed 3 bases and J 7 bases; nucleotides not matched to a gene: 1. This CDR3 is 13 amino acids long. CDR1 SGHTA and CDR2 FQGTGA come from the germline V gene. The CDR3 loop reads CASSLGLANEQFF. CDR3 in DNA: TGTGCCAGCAGCTTGGGACTAGCTAATGAGCAGTTCTTC.

This clone came up once. The chain joins TRBV19 to TRBJ1-4; 10 bases fit TRBD1. V lost 6 bases, J lost 7 bases, and 2 bases stayed unmatched. Germline CDR1 LNHDA, CDR2 SQIVND (reference sequence). The CDR3 runs to 13 residues. Here the CDR3 reads CASSRDRGEKLFF. As DNA, the CDR3 is TGTGCCAGTAGCCGGGACAGGGGTGAAAAACTGTTTTTT.

V is TRBV12-3 or TRBV12-4 and J is TRBJ2-1; the D gene is possibly TRBD1 (6 bases). The length of the CDR3 is 10 residues. With 5 bases removed from V and 10 bases from J, the gap between germline ends came to 6 bases. CDR3 nucleotides: TGTGCCAGCAGTGGACAGGAGCAGTTCTTC. Translated, it gives CASSGQEQFF.

To note about this clone: Other DNA sequences within the sample encode an identical CDR3. The chain couples TRBV5-6 to TRBJ2-7, with D possibly being TRBD2 (6 bases). The germline CDR1 and CDR2 sequences are SGHDT and YYEEEE. The V gene lost 9 bases and the J gene lost 0 bases, with 10 bases spanning the gap. This CDR3 contains 12 residues. In DNA, the CDR3 is TGTGCCACCCGCGGGGACTCCTACGAGCAGTACTTC. This encodes CATRGDSYEQYF.

Judged by abundance, this clone is medium-sized (0.01 to 0.1%). V gene TRBV19 combines with J gene TRBJ2-7; 7 bases align to TRBD1. The germline V gene encodes CDR1 LNHDA and CDR2 SQIVND (reference sequence). J lost 2 bases, V lost 4 bases, and 11 bases had no gene match. The CDR3 spans 16 residues. CDR3 coding DNA: TGTGCCAGTAGTACTCTAACACAGGGGCCCACCTACGAGCAGTACTTC. Translation gives CASSTLTQGPTYEQYF. The full variable domain, with the rest looked up from reference TRBV19 and TRBJ2-7, is DGGITQSPKYLFRKEGQNVTLSCEQNLNHDAMYWYRQDPGQGLRLIYYSQIVNDFQKGDIAEGYSVSREKKESFPLTVTSAQKNPTAFYLCASSTLTQGPTYEQYFGPGTRLTVT.

The V and J genes are TRBV28 and TRBJ1-4, with 7 nucleotides matching TRBD1. J was trimmed by 8 bases and V by 5 bases; bases with no gene match: 11. The germline V gene encodes CDR1 MDHEN and CDR2 SYDVKM. The CDR3 has 15 residues. CDR3 nucleotide sequence: TGTGCCAGCAGTGCCTTGACAGGGAGTGGCGAAAAACTGTTTTTT. It codes for CASSALTGSGEKLFF.

The gene calls are TRBV7-9 and TRBJ1-1; 7 nucleotides align to TRBD1. CDR1 is SEHNR and CDR2 is FQNEAQ in the germline V gene (reference sequence). The CDR3 has 15 residues. Losses at the gene ends were 3 bases for V and 3 bases for J; bases not matched to a gene: 7. The DNA for the CDR3 is TGTGCCAGCAGCTTGATTCAGGGGGGTGACACTGAAGCTTTCTTT. Translating it yields CASSLIQGGDTEAFF.

DNA of the CDR3: TGCGCCAGCAGCCCCGGGGGTACTAGACACACAGATACGCAGTATTTT. Residues: CASSPGGTRHTDTQYF. The V gene is TRBV5-1, the J gene TRBJ2-3; perhaps TRBD2 as D (6 bases). The V end was cut by 4 bases, the J end by 2 bases, with 17 bases between. Germline values: CDR1 SGHRS, CDR2 YFSETQ. The CDR3 spans 16 residues.

The chain is built from TRBV3-1 (or the pseudogene TRBV3-2) and TRBJ2-1, with 9 bases fitting TRBD2. Germline V gene data show CDR1 as LGHDT and CDR2 as YNNKEL (reference sequence). The CDR3 contains 12 residues. Trimming removed 3 bases from V and 12 bases from J; junction bases left unmatched: 3. This CDR3 is CASSQRAGGQFF. CDR3 in DNA: TGTGCCAGCAGCCAGAGAGCGGGGGGGCAGTTCTTC.

V usage is TRBV7-2 and J usage is TRBJ1-2; perhaps TRBD1 as D (6 bases). V lost 4 bases and J 4 bases, leaving 19 bases between the germline ends. CDR1 and CDR2 from the germline V gene are SGHTA and FQGNSA. The CDR3 contains 16 residues. CDR3 in DNA: TGTGCCAGCAGCTCGGGGGGGGCGGCCAGCTCCTATGGCTACACCTTC. It is translated as CASSSGGAASSYGYTF.

The gene calls are TRBV9 and TRBJ2-5; TRBD2 is a possible D gene (5 bases). Trimming pared 0 bases from V and 6 bases from J, leaving 9 bases between. The CDR3 has 13 residues. Germline assignment: CDR1 SGDLS and CDR2 YYNGEE. DNA for the CDR3: TGTGCCAGCAGCGTAGGGGAGAGACAGACCCAGTACTTC. Its protein is CASSVGERQTQYF.

This chain links TRBV6-2 or TRBV6-3 with TRBJ1-5; D possibly corresponds to TRBD1 (5 bases). CDR3 length: 15 amino acids. Germline V lookup: CDR1 MNHEY, CDR2 SVGEGT. Trimming took 5 bases from V and 6 from J, leaving 17 bases between them. DNA for the CDR3: TGTGCCAGCAGTCACCTATCGACGGGGGTTCAGCCCCAGCATTTT. As protein: CASSHLSTGVQPQHF.

This clone appeared once. The chain is built from TRBV7-9 and TRBJ1-6; D may be TRBD1 (6 bases). The CDR3 is 14 residues long. The V and J ends lost 6 bases and 10 bases respectively, with 16 bases between them. In germline, CDR1 is SEHNR, CDR2 FQNEAQ (reference sequence). The DNA for the CDR3 is TGTGCCAGCAGTAGTACAGGGAGTCGCTCACCCCTCCACTTT. This gives the protein CASSSTGSRSPLHF.

V is TRBV5-1 and J is TRBJ1-1, with TRBD1 identical over 9 bases. The CDR3 runs 15 residues. V lost 4 bases, J lost 4 bases, and 8 bases stayed unmatched. Germline CDR1 reads SGHRS; CDR2 reads YFSETQ. DNA for the CDR3: TGCGCCAGCAGCCCCGGGACAGGGCCCGGCACTGAAGCTTTCTTT. Its protein is CASSPGTGPGTEAFF.

This clone is a singleton in its sample. The V call is TRBV10-3, the J call TRBJ2-3; 10 positions agree with TRBD2. V lost 5 bases to trimming and J lost 4 bases; unmatched junction nucleotides: 6. CDR3 length: 15 residues. Germline CDR1 and CDR2: ENHRY and SYGVKD. The CDR3 nucleotides are TGTGCCATCAGTAAGAAAGCGGGAGGGGCAGATACGCAGTATTTT. Translated: CAISKKAGGADTQYF.

The chain combines TRBV2 with TRBJ1-2, with D unresolved. Germline V gene sequence: CDR1 SNHLY, CDR2 FYNNEI. The ends were cut back, 7 bases at V and 2 bases at J, with 29 bases in the middle. This CDR3 has 19 amino acids. The CDR3 DNA follows: TGTGCCAGCACCCAAGTCGGTGTGGAGGGCCGGGCGGGCAACTATGGCTACACCTTC. Its translation is CASTQVGVEGRAGNYGYTF.

This clone was seen only once. This rearrangement joins TRBV29-1 to TRBJ2-1, with 7 positions matching TRBD1. Germline V gene lookup returns CDR1 SQVTM and CDR2 ANQGSEA. The junction had 14 bases not matched to a gene; V was cut back by 5 bases and J by 7 bases. This CDR3 region has 15 residues. CDR3 sequence: CSVPKGAGDLNEQFF. The DNA for the CDR3 is TGCAGCGTTCCTAAGGGGGCAGGGGATCTTAATGAGCAGTTCTTC.

The chain combines TRBV6-6 with TRBJ2-5; D is ambiguous. V gave up 6 bases and J gave up 1 base, with 15 bases separating them. CDR3 size: 15 residues. Germline CDR1 MNHNY, CDR2 SVGAGI (reference sequence). CDR3 coding DNA: TGTGCCAGCAGCCCCTCGTTGGCAGGCCAAGAGACCCAGTACTTC. Protein product: CASSPSLAGQETQYF.

The chain recombines TRBV5-1 with TRBJ1-6, with 7 bases identical to TRBD1. The junction had 6 bases not matched to a gene; V was cut back by 0 bases and J by 9 bases. The CDR3 loop spans 15 amino acids. CDR1 and CDR2 from the germline V gene are SGHRS and YFSETQ. The CDR3 region has the DNA TGCGCCAGCAGCTTGGATCAGGGGGTAGGTTCACCCCTCCACTTT. This gives the protein CASSLDQGVGSPLHF.

This chain links TRBV10-1 with TRBJ2-1; 10 bases line up with TRBD1. The V gene end was trimmed by 8 bases and the J gene end by 5 bases; junction bases not matched to a gene: 3. There are 13 residues in the CDR3. The V gene's germline CDR1 is WNHNN and CDR2 SYGVQD (reference sequence). The CDR3 sequence: CASAGTGDNEQFF. The CDR3 coding sequence is TGCGCCAGCGCCGGGACAGGGGACAATGAGCAGTTCTTC.